This TCR beta chain is from a study of patients and donors after allogeneic stem cell transplantation. TCRdb redid the calling of the RT-PCR reads with MiXCR, one entry per CDR3 protein. The sample has some 960,000 distinct CDR3 sequences; approximately 18% are singletons. V was cut by 4 bases and J by 5 bases, with 26 bases left in between. This CDR3 has 18 residues. Germline CDR1 SGDLS, CDR2 YYNGEE. There are a few counts of this clonotype. The TCR sequence derives from a human donor who was either an allogeneic HSCT recipient or a stem cell or donor lymphocyte infusion donor (not recorded which). It is not recorded whose cells these are; they may come from a transplant donor. The sample consisted of blood, either unsorted or a sorted T cell fraction (not recorded which). The chain recombines TRBV9 with TRBJ2-3; TRBD1 might be the D (5 bases). DNA of the CDR3: TGTGCCAGCAGCCCATATCACCGGCCGGACATCAGAGGAGATACGCAGTATTTT. Translating it yields CASSPYHRPDIRGDTQYF.